These 13 T cell receptor beta chains were all obtained from the same sample, sequenced in a study of blood T cell repertoires in COVID-19. TCRdb's copy holds only in-frame clones and misses some; the assay was immunoSEQ multiplex PCR. The sample records almost 250,000 clones, 80% to 90% being singletons. Sequenced material: PBMCs or T cells enriched from blood (not recorded which). The receptors stem from a woman aged 25-40 years who had recovered from COVID-19.

This clone was picked up one time. CDR3 in amino acids: CASSPQGSQPQHF. CDR3 nucleotides: TGTGCCAGCAGCCCACAAGGGAGTCAGCCCCAGCATTTT. The chain uses TRBV27 and TRBJ1-5; D is unclear. CDR1 is MNHEY and CDR2 is SMNVEV in the germline V gene (reference sequence). Trimming took 6 bases from V and 6 from J, leaving 12 bases between them. The CDR3 consists of 13 residues.

This chain uses TRBV7-2 with TRBJ1-5; D unresolved. Trimming cost V 0 bases and J 5 bases, with 8 bases left between them. CDR3 length: 14 amino acids. Germline V gives CDR1 SGHTA, CDR2 FQGNSA. The chain's CDR3 is CASSLAVGDQPQHF. CDR3 nucleotides: TGTGCCAGCAGCTTAGCAGTCGGGGATCAGCCCCAGCATTTT.

The chain couples TRBV7-2 to TRBJ1-2, with 7 bases that match TRBD1. Germline V gene data show CDR1 as SGHTA and CDR2 as FQGNSA. The CDR3 is 17 residues long. With V trimmed by 5 bases and J by 1 base, 13 bases remained unmatched. The CDR3 region has the DNA TGTGCCAGCAGCCCGGGACAGCCCGGCGGCTATAACTATGGCTACACCTTC. Translating gives CASSPGQPGGYNYGYTF.

The gene calls are TRBV18 and TRBJ1-4; TRBD1 matches at 7 bases. Germline V CDR1 and CDR2: KGHSH, LQKENI. The CDR3 totals 15 residues. The V and J ends lost 0 bases and 6 bases, in that order; junction bases with no gene match: 4. CDR3 nucleotide sequence: TGTGCCAGCTCACCACCGCGAGGGGGCGATGAAAAACTGTTTTTT. Translation gives CASSPPRGGDEKLFF.

The V gene is TRBV6-6, the J gene TRBJ2-1, with 13 nucleotides matching TRBD2. The CDR3 totals 17 residues. Losses at the gene ends were 5 bases for V and 7 bases for J; bases not matched to a gene: 11. Germline V CDR1 and CDR2: MNHNY, SVGAGI (reference sequence). CDR3: CASSQSRTSGSHNEQFF. The CDR3 coding sequence is TGTGCCAGCAGTCAATCCCGGACTAGCGGGAGCCATAATGAGCAGTTCTTC.

CDR3 residues: CASSFPGNGYTF. The CDR3 DNA reads TGTGCCAGCAGCTTTCCAGGGAACGGCTACACCTTC. The V gene is TRBV7-9, the J gene TRBJ1-2; perhaps TRBD1 as D (5 bases). Germline loops: CDR1 SEHNR, CDR2 FQNEAQ (reference sequence). The CDR3 contains 12 residues. The V end was cut by 3 bases, the J end by 8 bases, with 10 bases between.

The gene calls are TRBV19 and TRBJ2-2; 7 nucleotides line up with TRBD2. The CDR3 extends over 15 amino acids. Unmatched junction bases numbered 3, after V lost 2 bases and J lost 3 bases. Germline lookup yields CDR1 LNHDA and CDR2 SQIVND (reference sequence). Here the CDR3 DNA reads TGTGCCAGTAGTATAATTCGGGGGGACACCGGGGAGCTGTTTTTT. Its translation: CASSIIRGDTGELFF.

The chain is built from TRBV4-1 and TRBJ2-1, with D possibly matching TRBD2 (6 bases). Germline V lookup: CDR1 MGHRA, CDR2 YSYEKL. The CDR3 consists of 17 residues. V gave up 3 bases and J gave up 2 bases, with 17 bases separating them. The CDR3 coding sequence is TGCGCCAGCAGCCAGAGGGTTAGCCGGGGGACCTACAATGAGCAGTTCTTC. Its protein is CASSQRVSRGTYNEQFF.

This chain connects TRBV9 to TRBJ1-1, with unresolved D. Deletions cut 3 bases from V and 4 bases from J, with 16 bases between. This CDR3 region has 15 residues. Germline V lookup: CDR1 SGDLS, CDR2 YYNGEE. DNA of the CDR3: TGTGCCAGCAGCGGGGATGGGCAAGCGGGCACTGAAGCTTTCTTT. It is translated as CASSGDGQAGTEAFF.

The chain recombines TRBV4-3 with TRBJ1-2; D unclear. The CDR3 is 15 amino acids. Germline CDR1 LGHNA, CDR2 YSLEER. Deletions cut 0 bases from V and 7 bases from J, with 15 bases between. The CDR3 sequence: CASSQDRQLAGGYTF. The CDR3 DNA reads as TGCGCCAGCAGCCAAGATAGGCAGCTAGCTGGTGGCTACACCTTC.

The chain is built from TRBV3-1 (or the pseudogene TRBV3-2) and TRBJ2-4; D is perhaps TRBD2 (5 bases). The V gene lost 4 bases and the J gene lost 0 bases, with 10 bases spanning the gap. From germline, CDR1 is LGHDT and CDR2 YNNKEL (reference sequence). The CDR3 has 15 residues. The CDR3 DNA follows: TGTGCCAGCAGCCCGGACTTTTTAGCCAAAAACATTCAGTACTTC. Amino acids: CASSPDFLAKNIQYF.

This clone was seen only once. The chain recombines TRBV5-1 with TRBJ2-6; tentatively, D is TRBD1 (6 bases). Germline V lookup: CDR1 SGHRS, CDR2 YFSETQ. The CDR3 runs 16 residues. Trimming removed 0 bases from V and 3 bases from J, with 10 bases in between. The CDR3 loop is CASSLGQVGGANVLTF. For the CDR3, the DNA is TGCGCCAGCAGCTTGGGACAGGTGGGTGGGGCCAACGTCCTGACTTTC.

This chain connects TRBV3-1 (or the pseudogene TRBV3-2) to TRBJ2-7, with D possibly TRBD1 on 6 matching bases. V was trimmed by 3 bases and J by 5 bases, leaving 14 bases between them. The CDR3 spans 14 residues. Per germline, CDR1 LGHDT and CDR2 YNNKEL (reference sequence). The CDR3: CASSHGTQGNEQYF. The CDR3 bases are TGTGCCAGCAGCCACGGTACACAGGGTAACGAGCAGTACTTC.